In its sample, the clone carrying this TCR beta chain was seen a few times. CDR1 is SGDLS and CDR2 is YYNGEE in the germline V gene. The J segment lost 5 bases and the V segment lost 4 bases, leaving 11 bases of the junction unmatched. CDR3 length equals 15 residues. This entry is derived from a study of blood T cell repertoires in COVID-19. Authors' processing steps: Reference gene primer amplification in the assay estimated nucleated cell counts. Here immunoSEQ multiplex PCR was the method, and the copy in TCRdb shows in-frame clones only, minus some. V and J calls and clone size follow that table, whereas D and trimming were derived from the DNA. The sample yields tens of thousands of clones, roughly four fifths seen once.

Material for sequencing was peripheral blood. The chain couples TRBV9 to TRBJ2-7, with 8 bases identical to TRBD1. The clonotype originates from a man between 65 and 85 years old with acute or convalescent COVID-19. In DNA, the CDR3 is TGTGCCAGCAGCCCGCAGGGGGCTCAGAAGAACGAGCAGTACTTC. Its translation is CASSPQGAQKNEQYF.